The subject of this entry is one T cell receptor (beta chain). Clones were sequenced by immunoSEQ multiplex PCR, and TCRdb holds only the in-frame ones, with some missing. The sample has around 110,000 clones; approximately 92% are singletons. This sample is drawn from a study of control samples from healthy donors and cancer patients. Germline V gives CDR1 MDHEN, CDR2 SYDVKM. The CDR3 spans 13 residues. Trimming left V 3 bases short and J 6 bases short, with 11 bases between. The TCR was taken from a woman in her forties or fifties with colorectal cancer. The V call is TRBV28, the J call TRBJ1-1; D remains unclear. Sequencing was carried out using PBMCs. The CDR3 sequence is CASSFVKVPEAFF. For the CDR3, the DNA is TGTGCCAGCAGTTTCGTAAAGGTGCCTGAAGCTTTCTTT.